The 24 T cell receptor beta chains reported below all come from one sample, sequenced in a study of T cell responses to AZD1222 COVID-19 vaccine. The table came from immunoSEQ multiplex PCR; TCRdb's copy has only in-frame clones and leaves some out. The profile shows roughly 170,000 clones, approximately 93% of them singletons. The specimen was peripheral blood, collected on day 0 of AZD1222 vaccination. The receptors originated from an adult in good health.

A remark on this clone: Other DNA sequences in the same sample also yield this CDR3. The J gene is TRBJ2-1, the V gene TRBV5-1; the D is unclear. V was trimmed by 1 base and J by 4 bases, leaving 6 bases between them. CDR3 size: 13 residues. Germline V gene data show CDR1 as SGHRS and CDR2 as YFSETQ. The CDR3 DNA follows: TGCGCCAGCAGCTTGCAAGGTTACAATGAGCAGTTCTTC. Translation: CASSLQGYNEQFF.

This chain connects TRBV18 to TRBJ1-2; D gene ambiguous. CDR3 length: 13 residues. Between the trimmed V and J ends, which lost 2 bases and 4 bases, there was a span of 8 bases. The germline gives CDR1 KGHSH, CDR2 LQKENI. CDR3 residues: CASSPAHTYGYTF. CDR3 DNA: TGTGCCAGCTCACCAGCTCACACCTATGGCTACACCTTC.

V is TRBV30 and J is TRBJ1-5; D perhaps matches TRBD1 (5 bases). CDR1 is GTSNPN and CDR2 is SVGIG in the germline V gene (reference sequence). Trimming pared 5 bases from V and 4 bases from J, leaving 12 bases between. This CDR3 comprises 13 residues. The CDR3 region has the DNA TGTGCCTGGCAGGGAGGAGGAAATCAGCCCCAGCATTTT. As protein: CAWQGGGNQPQHF.

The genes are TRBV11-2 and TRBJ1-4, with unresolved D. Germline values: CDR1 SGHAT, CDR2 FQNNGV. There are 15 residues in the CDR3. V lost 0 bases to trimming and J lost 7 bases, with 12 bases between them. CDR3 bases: TGTGCCAGCAGCTTAGATCTTGTTCGGGGTGAAAAACTGTTTTTT. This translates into CASSLDLVRGEKLFF.

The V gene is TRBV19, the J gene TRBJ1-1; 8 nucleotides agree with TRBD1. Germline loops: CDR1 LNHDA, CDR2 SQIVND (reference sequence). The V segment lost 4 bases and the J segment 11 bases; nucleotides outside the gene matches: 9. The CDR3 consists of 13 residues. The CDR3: CASSTRTGSKAFF. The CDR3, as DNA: TGTGCCAGTAGTACAAGGACAGGGAGTAAGGCTTTCTTT. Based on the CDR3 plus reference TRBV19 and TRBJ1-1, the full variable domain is DGGITQSPKYLFRKEGQNVTLSCEQNLNHDAMYWYRQDPGQGLRLIYYSQIVNDFQKGDIAEGYSVSREKKESFPLTVTSAQKNPTAFYLCASSTRTGSKAFFGQGTRLTVV.

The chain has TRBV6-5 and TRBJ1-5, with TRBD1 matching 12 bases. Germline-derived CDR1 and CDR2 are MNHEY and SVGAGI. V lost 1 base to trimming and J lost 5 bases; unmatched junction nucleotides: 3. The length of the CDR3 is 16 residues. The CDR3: CASSYWGQGADQPQHF. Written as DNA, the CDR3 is TGTGCCAGCAGTTACTGGGGACAGGGGGCCGATCAGCCCCAGCATTTT.

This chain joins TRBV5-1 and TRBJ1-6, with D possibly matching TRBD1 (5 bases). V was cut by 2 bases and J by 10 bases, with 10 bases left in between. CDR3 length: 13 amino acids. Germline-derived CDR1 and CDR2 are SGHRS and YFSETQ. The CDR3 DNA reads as TGCGCCAGCAGCTTCGGGGGAAGCTCACCCCTCCACTTT. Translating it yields CASSFGGSSPLHF.

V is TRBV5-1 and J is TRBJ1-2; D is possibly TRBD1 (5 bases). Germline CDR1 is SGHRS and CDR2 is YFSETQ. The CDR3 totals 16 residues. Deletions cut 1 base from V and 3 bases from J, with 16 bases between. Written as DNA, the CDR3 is TGCGCCAGCAGCTTGCAGTTCCGGGCGGGGGACTATGGCTACACCTTC. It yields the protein CASSLQFRAGDYGYTF. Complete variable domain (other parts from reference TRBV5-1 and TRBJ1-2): KAGVTQTPRYLIKTRGQQVTLSCSPISGHRSVSWYQQTPGQGLQFLFEYFSETQRNKGNFPGRFSGRQFSNSRSEMNVSTLELGDSALYLCASSLQFRAGDYGYTFGSGTRLTVV.

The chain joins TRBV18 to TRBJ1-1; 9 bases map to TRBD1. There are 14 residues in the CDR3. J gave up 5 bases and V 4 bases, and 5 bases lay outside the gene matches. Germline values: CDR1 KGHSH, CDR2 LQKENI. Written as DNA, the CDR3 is TGTGCCAGCTCACGGACGACAGGGGGAACTGAAGCTTTCTTT. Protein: CASSRTTGGTEAFF. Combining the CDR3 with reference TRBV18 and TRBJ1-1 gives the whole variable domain NAGVMQNPRHLVRRRGQEARLRCSPMKGHSHVYWYRQLPEEGLKFMVYLQKENIIDESGMPKERFSAEFPKEGPSILRIQQVVRGDSAAYFCASSRTTGGTEAFFGQGTRLTVV.

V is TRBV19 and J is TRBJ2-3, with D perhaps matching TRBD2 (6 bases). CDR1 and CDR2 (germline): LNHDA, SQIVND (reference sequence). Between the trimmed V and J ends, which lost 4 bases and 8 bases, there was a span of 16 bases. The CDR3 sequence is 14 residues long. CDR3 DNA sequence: TGTGCCAGTAGTACAACAATCCGGGACTCTACGCAGTATTTT. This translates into CASSTTIRDSTQYF.

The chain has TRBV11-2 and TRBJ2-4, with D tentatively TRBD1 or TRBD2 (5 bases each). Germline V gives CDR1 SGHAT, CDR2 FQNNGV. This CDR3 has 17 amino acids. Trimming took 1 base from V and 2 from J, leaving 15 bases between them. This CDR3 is CASSLGAGTSPKNIQYF. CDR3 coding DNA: TGTGCCAGCAGCTTAGGGGCCGGGACCTCCCCCAAAAACATTCAGTACTTC. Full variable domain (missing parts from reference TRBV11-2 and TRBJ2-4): EAGVAQSPRYKIIEKRQSVAFWCNPISGHATLYWYQQILGQGPKLLIQFQNNGVVDDSQLPKDRFSAERLKGVDSTLKIQPAKLEDSAVYLCASSLGAGTSPKNIQYFGAGTRLSVL.

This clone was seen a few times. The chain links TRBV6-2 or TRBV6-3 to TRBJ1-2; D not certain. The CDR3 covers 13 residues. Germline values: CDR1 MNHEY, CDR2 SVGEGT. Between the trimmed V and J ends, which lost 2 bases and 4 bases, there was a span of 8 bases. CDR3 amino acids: CASSYGVFYGYTF. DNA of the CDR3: TGTGCCAGCAGTTACGGAGTATTCTATGGCTACACCTTC.

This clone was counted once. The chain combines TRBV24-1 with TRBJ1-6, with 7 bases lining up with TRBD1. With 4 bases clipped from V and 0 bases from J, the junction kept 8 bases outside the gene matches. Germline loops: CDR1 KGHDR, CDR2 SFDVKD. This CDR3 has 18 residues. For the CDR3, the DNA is TGTGCCACCAGTGAACCCGGGACAGTCTTCTCCTATAATTCACCCCTCCACTTT. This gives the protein CATSEPGTVFSYNSPLHF.

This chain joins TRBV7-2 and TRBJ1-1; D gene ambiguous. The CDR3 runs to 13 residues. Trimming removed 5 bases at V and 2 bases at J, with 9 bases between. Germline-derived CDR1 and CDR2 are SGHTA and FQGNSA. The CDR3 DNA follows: TGTGCCAGCAGCCATACTGAAAACACTGAAGCTTTCTTT. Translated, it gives CASSHTENTEAFF.

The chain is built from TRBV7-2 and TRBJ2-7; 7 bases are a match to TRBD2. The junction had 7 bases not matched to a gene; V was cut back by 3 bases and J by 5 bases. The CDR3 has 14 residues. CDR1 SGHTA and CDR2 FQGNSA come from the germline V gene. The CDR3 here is CASSFQGGFDEQYF. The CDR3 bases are TGTGCCAGCAGCTTCCAGGGAGGGTTCGACGAGCAGTACTTC.

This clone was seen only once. Written as DNA, the CDR3 is TGTGCCAGTAGTAATTGGTGGACAGGGGACCCTAAGGGTGGGGAGCTGTTTTTT. As protein: CASSNWWTGDPKGGELFF. The chain carries TRBV19 and TRBJ2-2, with 9 bases matching TRBD1. V dropped 4 bases and J dropped 8; count of bases not matched to a gene: 17. This CDR3 contains 18 residues. CDR1 and CDR2 (germline): LNHDA, SQIVND (reference sequence).

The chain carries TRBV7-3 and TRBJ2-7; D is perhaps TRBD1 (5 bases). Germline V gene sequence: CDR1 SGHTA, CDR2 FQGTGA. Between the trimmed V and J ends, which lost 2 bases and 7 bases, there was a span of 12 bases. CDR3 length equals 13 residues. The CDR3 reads CASSLGAVSEQYF. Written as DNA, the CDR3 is TGTGCCAGCAGCTTAGGGGCCGTCTCAGAGCAGTACTTC.

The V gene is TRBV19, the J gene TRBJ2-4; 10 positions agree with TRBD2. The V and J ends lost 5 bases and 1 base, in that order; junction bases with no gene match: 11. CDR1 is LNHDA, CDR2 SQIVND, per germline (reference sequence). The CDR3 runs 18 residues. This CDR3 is CASSVPGLASSAKNIQYF. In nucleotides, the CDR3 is TGTGCCAGTAGTGTACCGGGACTAGCGAGTTCGGCCAAAAACATTCAGTACTTC.

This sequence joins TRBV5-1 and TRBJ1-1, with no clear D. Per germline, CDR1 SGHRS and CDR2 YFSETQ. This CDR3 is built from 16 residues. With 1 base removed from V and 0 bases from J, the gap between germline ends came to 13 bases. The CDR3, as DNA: TGCGCCAGCAGCTTGATGGGGTTTGGGGTGAACACTGAAGCTTTCTTT. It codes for CASSLMGFGVNTEAFF.

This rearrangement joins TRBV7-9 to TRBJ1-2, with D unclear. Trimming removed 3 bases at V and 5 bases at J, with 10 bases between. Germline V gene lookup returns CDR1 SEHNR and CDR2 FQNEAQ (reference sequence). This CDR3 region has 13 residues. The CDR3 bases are TGTGCCAGCAGCTTGGGAGTTGGGTATGGCTACACCTTC. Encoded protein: CASSLGVGYGYTF.

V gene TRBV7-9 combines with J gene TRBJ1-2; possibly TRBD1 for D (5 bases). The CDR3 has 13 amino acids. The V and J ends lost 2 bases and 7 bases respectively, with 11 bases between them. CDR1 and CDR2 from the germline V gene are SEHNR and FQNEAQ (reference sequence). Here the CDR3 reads CASSLQGGGGYTF. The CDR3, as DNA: TGTGCCAGCAGCTTACAGGGAGGTGGTGGCTACACCTTC.

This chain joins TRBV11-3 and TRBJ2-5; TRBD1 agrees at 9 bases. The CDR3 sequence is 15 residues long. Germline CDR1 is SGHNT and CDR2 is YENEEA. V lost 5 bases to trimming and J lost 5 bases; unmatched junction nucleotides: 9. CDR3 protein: CASSGAGTGLETQYF. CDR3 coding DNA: TGTGCCAGCAGCGGTGCCGGGACAGGGCTTGAGACCCAGTACTTC.

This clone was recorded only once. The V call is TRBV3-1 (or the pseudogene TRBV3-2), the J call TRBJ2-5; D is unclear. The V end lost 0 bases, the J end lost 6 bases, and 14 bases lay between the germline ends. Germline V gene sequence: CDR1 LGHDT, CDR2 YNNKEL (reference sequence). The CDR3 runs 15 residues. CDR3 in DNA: TGTGCCAGCAGCCAAGAACTCAGGCAGCTAAAGACCCAGTACTTC. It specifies CASSQELRQLKTQYF.

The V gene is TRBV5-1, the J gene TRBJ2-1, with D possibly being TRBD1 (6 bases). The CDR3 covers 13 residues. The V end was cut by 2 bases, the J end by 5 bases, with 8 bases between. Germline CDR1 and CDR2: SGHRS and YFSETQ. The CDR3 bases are TGCGCCAGCAGCTTACAGGGAAACAATGAGCAGTTCTTC. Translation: CASSLQGNNEQFF.